The entry that follows covers one TCR beta chain sequence. The antigen remains undetermined. The sample comes from a study of T cell responses to AZD1222 COVID-19 vaccine. General study findings and limits: Among those given AZD1222, only six or seven were seropositive at baseline.

The data were produced by immunoSEQ multiplex PCR, yet TCRdb's version contains in-frame clones alone and is incomplete. The sample lists about 110,000 clones, roughly 90% occurring once. There are 14 residues in the CDR3. This TCR derives from an adult in good health. This specimen consisted of peripheral blood, obtained on day 0 of AZD1222 vaccination. The chain has TRBV21-1 and TRBJ2-7; the table's TRBD2 call for D was not verified on the DNA. TRBV21-1 is a listed pseudogene. CDR3: CASSRGPRSYEQYF. For the CDR3, the DNA is TGTGCCAGCAGCAGAGGCCCGAGATCCTACGAGCAGTACTTC.